A selection of T cell receptor beta chains follows, all from one sample in a study of regulatory T cells. TCRdb's copy holds only in-frame clones and misses some; the assay was immunoSEQ multiplex PCR. The repertoire consists of some 30,000 clones, with about 94% occurring once and the leading ten covering more than 0.75%. The material sequenced was conventional CD4+ T cells sorted from blood. The source is a child aged 2 to 15 with CD3G deficiency. Both conserved end residues are part of each CDR3. The D gene is left open where the match is weak. Some rows mark clone size as missing; the rest say once, few, many or name a class of expanded clone.

V,D,length,size,J,CDR3,DNA
TRBV6-1,TRBD2,18,NA,TRBJ2-7,CASSDELAGWKPPYEQYF,TGTGCCAGCAGTGATGAGCTAGCGGGCTGGAAACCACCCTACGAGCAGTACTTC
TRBV28,NA,14,NA,TRBJ2-7,CASSLGGAHRVQYF,TGTGCCAGCTCCCTGGGGGGGGCGCATAGAGTGCAGTACTTC
TRBV10-3,TRBD1,14,NA,TRBJ2-3,CAIAPGQGPDTQYF,TGTGCCATCGCGCCGGGACAGGGACCAGATACGCAGTATTTT
TRBV28,TRBD1,14,NA,TRBJ1-2,CASSGTGGERGYTF,TGTGCCAGCAGTGGGACAGGGGGCGAGAGGGGCTACACCTTC
TRBV6-1,NA,16,NA,TRBJ2-2,CASSEAVSRSTGELFF,TGTGCCAGCAGTGAAGCTGTCAGTAGGAGCACCGGGGAGCTGTTTTTT
TRBV28,TRBD1,16,once,TRBJ1-5,CASSPRRGRGNQPQHF,TGTGCCAGCAGCCCCCGCAGGGGGCGGGGCAATCAGCCCCAGCATTTT
TRBV6-5,NA,13,NA,TRBJ1-5,CASSPLRGQPQHF,TGTGCCAGCAGTCCCCTGCGAGGGCAGCCCCAGCATTTT
TRBV6-1,NA,15,NA,TRBJ2-2,CASGGPNFHTGELFF,TGTGCCAGCGGGGGGCCCAACTTTCACACCGGGGAGCTGTTTTTT
TRBV6-6,NA,12,NA,TRBJ2-5,CASSYLGGTQYF,TGTGCCAGCAGTTACTTGGGGGGGACCCAGTACTTC
TRBV28,NA,12,once,TRBJ2-1,CASSSPIGKQFF,TGTGCCAGCAGTTCCCCGATAGGAAAGCAGTTCTTC
TRBV29-1,TRBD2,12,NA,TRBJ2-7,CSVRTSGDEQYF,TGCAGTGTTCGGACTAGCGGGGACGAGCAGTACTTC
TRBV28,TRBD1,15,NA,TRBJ1-5,CASSSPTGGFQPQHF,TGTGCCAGCAGTTCTCCAACAGGGGGCTTTCAGCCCCAGCATTTT
TRBV6-6,TRBD1,13,NA,TRBJ2-7,CASSPGQIYEQYF,TGTGCCAGCAGCCCGGGACAGATATACGAGCAGTACTTC
TRBV29-1,TRBD1,13,NA,TRBJ1-2,CSEGQGALYGYTF,TGCAGCGAGGGACAGGGGGCGTTGTATGGCTACACCTTC
TRBV28,NA,13,few,TRBJ2-1,CASSASSYNEQFF,TGTGCCAGCAGCGCTAGCTCCTACAATGAGCAGTTCTTC
TRBV7-2,TRBD1,14,NA,TRBJ1-2,CASSSGTGEVGYTF,TGTGCCAGCAGCTCAGGAACAGGGGAGGTTGGCTACACCTTC
TRBV5-1,NA,14,NA,TRBJ2-7,CASSFGDTGSEQYF,TGCGCCAGCAGCTTTGGGGACACAGGGAGCGAGCAGTACTTC